This T cell receptor beta chain was captured by sequencing in a study of response to subunit inactivated influenza vaccine listed by TCRdb under 2018. With respect to the entire study: Deep quantitative T cell receptor repertoire profiling was used in the study to track responses to a trivalent subunit inactivated influenza vaccine.

Receptor amplification or capture employed RT-PCR. TCRdb lists the instrument as Illumina HiSeq 2500. TCRdb trimmed the raw reads at Q25, called clones with MiXCR and kept productive beta chains. Each CDR3 protein appears once, grouped with its most common genes and DNA. The sample table shows 500,000 or so distinct CDR3 sequences, and more than 15% are seen once. Approximately 3% of the sample is in the top ten clones. About this clonotype: Its specific antigen is unknown. The record has no base qualities; no much larger clone is one base away.

General study outcomes and caveats: It was suggested by the authors that each seasonal influenza vaccination may recruit only a limited number of new T cells.

The CDR3 starts with the cysteine, ends with the phenylalanine, and has 16 residues. The CDR3 DNA has 48 bases and is translated from base 1. CDR1 MGHDK and CDR2 SYGVNS were looked up in the germline V gene. V has 4 bases trimmed and J has 4 bases trimmed; junction bases matching no gene number 7. Here the sequenced sample was CD4+ T cells sorted from PBMCs, taken about 24 months after vaccination. The TCR sequence derives from a man between 50 and 69 years old who received an inactivated influenza vaccine. Donor details come from another sample of the same person, matched by shared clones. Recombination linked TRBV25-1 to TRBJ1-4; TRBD1 matches 9 bases in the middle. The DNA sequence is given as TGTGCCAGCAGTGGTCGGACAGGGGCGATTAATGAAAAACTGTTTTTT. Its translation reads: CASSGRTGAINEKLFF.